This TCR beta chain was identified in a study of cytomegalovirus exposure and HLA in healthy donors. Study-wide points: Reportedly, fewer N-insertions than the 666-donor mean appeared in an Asian-associated ancestry cluster in a later analysis.

Comment on this clone: What it binds is unknown.

This CDR3 is built from 14 residues. V shed 6 bases and J 2 bases; nucleotides not matched to a gene: 5. Germline V gene sequence: CDR1 SGHTA, CDR2 FQGNSA. The PCR used 60 Vbeta and 13 Jbeta primers. TCRdb's table, derived via immunoSEQ multiplex PCR, lists solely in-frame clones and lacks some. In the table there are about 140,000 clones, under 85% of which are singletons. The sequencing input was PBMCs. This chain joins TRBV7-2 and TRBJ1-2, with 8 bases fitting TRBD1. The receptor was derived from a man aged 18 to 29 in good health and CMV-seronegative. This CDR3 reads CASSLDRGNYGYTF. CDR3 nucleotide sequence: TGTGCCAGCAGTCTAGACAGGGGCAACTATGGCTACACCTTC.